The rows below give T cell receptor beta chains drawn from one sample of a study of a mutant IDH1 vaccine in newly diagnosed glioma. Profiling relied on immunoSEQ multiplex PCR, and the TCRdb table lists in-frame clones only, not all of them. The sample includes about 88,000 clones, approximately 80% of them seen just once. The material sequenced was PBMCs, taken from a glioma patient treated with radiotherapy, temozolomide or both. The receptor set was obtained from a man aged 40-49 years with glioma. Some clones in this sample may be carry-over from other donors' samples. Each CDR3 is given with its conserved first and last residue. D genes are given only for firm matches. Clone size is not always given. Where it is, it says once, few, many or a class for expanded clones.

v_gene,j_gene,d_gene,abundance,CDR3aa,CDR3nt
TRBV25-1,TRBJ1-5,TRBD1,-,CASSSGQGNQPQHF,TGTGCCAGCAGCTCGGGACAGGGCAATCAGCCCCAGCATTTT
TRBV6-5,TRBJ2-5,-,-,CASSLFEGSETQYF,TGTGCCAGCAGTTTATTTGAGGGGTCGGAGACCCAGTACTTC
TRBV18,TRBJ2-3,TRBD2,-,CASSPPAGGLTDTQYF,TGTGCCAGCTCACCACCGGCGGGGGGCCTCACAGATACGCAGTATTTT
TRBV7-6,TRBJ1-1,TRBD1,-,CASSLVGTGVTEAFF,TGTGCCAGCAGCTTAGTCGGAACAGGGGTCACTGAAGCTTTCTTT
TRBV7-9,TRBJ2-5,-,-,CASSLAQGGLLGQATQYF,TGTGCCAGCAGCTTAGCCCAGGGGGGTCTCTTGGGACAAGCGACCCAGTACTTC
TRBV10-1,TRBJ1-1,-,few,CASPLLDTEAFF,TGCGCCAGTCCGCTACTCGACACTGAAGCTTTCTTT
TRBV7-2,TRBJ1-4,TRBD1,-,CASSLGGRTGREKLFF,TGTGCCAGCAGCTTAGGAGGGAGGACAGGGCGAGAAAAACTGTTTTTT
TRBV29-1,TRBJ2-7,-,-,CSVEAGNYEQYF,TGCAGCGTTGAGGCCGGGAACTACGAGCAGTACTTC
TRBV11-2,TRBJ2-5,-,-,CASSSPGAQYF,TGTGCCAGCAGCTCTCCAGGGGCCCAGTACTTC
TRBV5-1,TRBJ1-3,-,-,CASSWQAGGAGNTIYF,TGCGCCAGCAGCTGGCAAGCGGGGGGAGCTGGAAACACCATATATTTT
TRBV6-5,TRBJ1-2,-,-,CASSYRDSKTRYGYTF,TGTGCCAGCAGTTATCGCGACAGTAAGACTCGCTATGGCTACACCTTC
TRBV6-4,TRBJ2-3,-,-,CASSDQGDSDTQYF,TGTGCCAGCAGTGACCAGGGGGACTCAGATACGCAGTATTTT
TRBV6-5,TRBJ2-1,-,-,CASSYSGANEQFF,TGTGCCAGCAGTTATTCGGGGGCCAATGAGCAGTTCTTC
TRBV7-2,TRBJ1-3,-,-,CASSTNSGNTIYF,TGTGCCAGCAGCACGAACTCTGGAAACACCATATATTTT
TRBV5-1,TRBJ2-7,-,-,CASSLEWSSYEQYF,TGCGCCAGCAGCTTGGAATGGAGCTCCTACGAGCAGTACTTC
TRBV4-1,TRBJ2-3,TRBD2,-,CASSRGLASGADTQYF,TGCGCCAGCAGCCGGGGACTAGCGTCAGGAGCAGATACGCAGTATTTT
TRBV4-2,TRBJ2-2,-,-,CASSQDALGAGGELFF,TGTGCCAGCAGCCAAGATGCACTAGGCGCGGGCGGGGAGCTGTTTTTT
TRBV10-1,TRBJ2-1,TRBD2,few,CASSDPSGAARTNEQFF,TGCGCCAGCAGTGACCCAAGCGGGGCCGCCCGTACCAATGAGCAGTTCTTC
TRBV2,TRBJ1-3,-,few,CASSAPLGADSGNTIYF,TGTGCCAGCAGTGCTCCTCTGGGCGCCGACTCTGGAAACACCATATATTTT
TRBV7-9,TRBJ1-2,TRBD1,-,CASRPTNSGGGYTF,TGTGCCAGCAGACCTACTAACTCAGGGGGAGGCTACACCTTC
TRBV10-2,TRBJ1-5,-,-,CATSREASNQPQHF,TGCGCCACTTCCAGGGAGGCAAGCAATCAGCCCCAGCATTTT
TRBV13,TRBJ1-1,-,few,CANAGRGPEAFF,TGTGCCAACGCTGGAAGGGGCCCTGAAGCTTTCTTT
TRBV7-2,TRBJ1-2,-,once,CASSRSQGVVSGYTF,TGTGCCAGCAGCCGGTCACAGGGAGTCGTGTCTGGCTACACCTTC
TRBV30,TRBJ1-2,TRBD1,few,CAWSAIRDSYGYTF,TGTGCCTGGAGCGCGATCCGGGACAGCTATGGCTACACCTTC
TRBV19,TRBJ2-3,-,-,CASSMGRPPPDTQYF,TGTGCCAGTAGTATGGGGAGGCCGCCGCCAGATACGCAGTATTTT
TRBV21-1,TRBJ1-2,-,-,CASSTDREGSGYTF,TGTGCCAGCAGCACCGACAGGGAGGGGAGTGGCTACACCTTC
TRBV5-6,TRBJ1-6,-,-,CASSLERNNSPLHF,TGTGCCAGCAGCTTGGAAAGGAATAATTCACCCCTCCACTTT
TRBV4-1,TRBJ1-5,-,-,CASSQDRARAGQPQHF,TGCGCCAGCAGCCAAGATCGAGCCCGGGCAGGGCAGCCCCAGCATTTT
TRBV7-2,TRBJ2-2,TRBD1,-,CASSHGQGSSGELFF,TGTGCCAGCAGCCATGGACAGGGCTCTTCCGGGGAGCTGTTTTTT